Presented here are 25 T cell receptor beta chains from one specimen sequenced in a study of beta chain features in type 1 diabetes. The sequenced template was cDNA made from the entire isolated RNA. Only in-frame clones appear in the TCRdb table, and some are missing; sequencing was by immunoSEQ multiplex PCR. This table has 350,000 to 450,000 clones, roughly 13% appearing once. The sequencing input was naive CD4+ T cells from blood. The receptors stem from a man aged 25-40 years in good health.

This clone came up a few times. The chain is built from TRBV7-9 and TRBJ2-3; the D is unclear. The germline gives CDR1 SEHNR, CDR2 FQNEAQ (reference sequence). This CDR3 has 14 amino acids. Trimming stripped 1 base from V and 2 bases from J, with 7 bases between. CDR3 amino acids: CASSLVSSTDTQYF. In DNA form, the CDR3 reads TGTGCCAGCAGCTTAGTCTCCTCCACAGATACGCAGTATTTT.

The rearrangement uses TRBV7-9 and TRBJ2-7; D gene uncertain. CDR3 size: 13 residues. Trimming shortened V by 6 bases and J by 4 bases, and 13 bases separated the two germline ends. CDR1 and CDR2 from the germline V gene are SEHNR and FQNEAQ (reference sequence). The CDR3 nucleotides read TGTGCCAGCAGTCCAACCATAGGGTACGAGCAGTACTTC. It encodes CASSPTIGYEQYF.

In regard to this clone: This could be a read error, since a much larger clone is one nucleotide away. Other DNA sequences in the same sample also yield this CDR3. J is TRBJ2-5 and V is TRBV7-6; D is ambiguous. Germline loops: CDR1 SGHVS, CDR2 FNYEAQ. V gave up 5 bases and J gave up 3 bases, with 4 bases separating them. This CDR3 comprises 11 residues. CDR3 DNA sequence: TGTGCCAGCAGCCTAAAAGAGACCCAGTACTTC. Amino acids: CASSLKETQYF.

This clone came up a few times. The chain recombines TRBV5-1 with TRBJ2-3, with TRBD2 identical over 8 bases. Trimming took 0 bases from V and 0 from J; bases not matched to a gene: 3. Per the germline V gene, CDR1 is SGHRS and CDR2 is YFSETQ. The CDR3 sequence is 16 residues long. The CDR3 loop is CASSLGAGASTDTQYF. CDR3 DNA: TGCGCCAGCAGCTTGGGAGCGGGGGCTAGCACAGATACGCAGTATTTT.

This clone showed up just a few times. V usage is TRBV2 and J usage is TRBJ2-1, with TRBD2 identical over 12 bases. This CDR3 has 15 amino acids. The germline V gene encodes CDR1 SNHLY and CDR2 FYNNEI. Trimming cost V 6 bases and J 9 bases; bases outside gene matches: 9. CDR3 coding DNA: TGTGCCAGCAGAGCCCTAGCGGGGGGGCCTGGTGAGCAGTTCTTC. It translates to CASRALAGGPGEQFF.

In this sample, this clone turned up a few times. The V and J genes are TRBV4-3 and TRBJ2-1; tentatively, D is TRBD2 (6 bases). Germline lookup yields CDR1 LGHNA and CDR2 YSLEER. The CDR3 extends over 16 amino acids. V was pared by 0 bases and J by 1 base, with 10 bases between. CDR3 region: CASSQDPGESYNEQFF. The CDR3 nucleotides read TGCGCCAGCAGCCAAGATCCGGGGGAGTCCTACAATGAGCAGTTCTTC.

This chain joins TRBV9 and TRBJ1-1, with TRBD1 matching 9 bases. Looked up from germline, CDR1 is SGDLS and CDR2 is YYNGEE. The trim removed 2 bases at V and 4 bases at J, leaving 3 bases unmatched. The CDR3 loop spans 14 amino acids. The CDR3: CASSVQTGGTEAFF. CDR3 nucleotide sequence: TGTGCCAGCAGCGTTCAGACAGGGGGCACTGAAGCTTTCTTT.

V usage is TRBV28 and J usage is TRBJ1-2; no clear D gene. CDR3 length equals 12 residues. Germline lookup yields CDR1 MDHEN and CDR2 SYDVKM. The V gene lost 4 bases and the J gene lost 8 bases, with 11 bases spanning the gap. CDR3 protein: CASSSTLLGYTF. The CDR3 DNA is TGTGCCAGCAGTTCCACGCTTTTGGGCTACACCTTC.

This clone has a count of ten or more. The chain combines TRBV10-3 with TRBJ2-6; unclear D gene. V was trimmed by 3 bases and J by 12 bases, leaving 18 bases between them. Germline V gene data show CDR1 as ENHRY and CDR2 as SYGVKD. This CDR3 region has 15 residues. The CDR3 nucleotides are TGTGCCATCAGTGATCGACAAGGACCGGTAGCCGTCCTGACTTTC. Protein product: CAISDRQGPVAVLTF.

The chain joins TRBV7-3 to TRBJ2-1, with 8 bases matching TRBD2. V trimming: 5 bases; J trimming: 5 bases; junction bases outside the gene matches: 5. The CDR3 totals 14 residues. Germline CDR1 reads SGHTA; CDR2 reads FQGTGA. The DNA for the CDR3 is TGTGCCAGCAGCCCGGGACTAGGTGACAATGAGCAGTTCTTC. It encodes CASSPGLGDNEQFF.

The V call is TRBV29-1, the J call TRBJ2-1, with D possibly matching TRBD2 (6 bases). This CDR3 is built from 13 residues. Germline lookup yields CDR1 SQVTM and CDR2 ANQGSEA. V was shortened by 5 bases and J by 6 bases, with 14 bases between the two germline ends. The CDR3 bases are TGCAGCGTTAATAGACAAGCGGGCAATGAGCAGTTCTTC. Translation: CSVNRQAGNEQFF.

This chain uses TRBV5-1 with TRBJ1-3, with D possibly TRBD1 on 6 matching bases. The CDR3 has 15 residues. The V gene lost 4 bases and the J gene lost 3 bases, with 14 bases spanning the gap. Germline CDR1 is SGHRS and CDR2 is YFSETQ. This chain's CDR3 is CASSLTTGFGNTIYF. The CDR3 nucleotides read TGCGCCAGCAGCCTTACTACAGGGTTTGGAAACACCATATATTTT.

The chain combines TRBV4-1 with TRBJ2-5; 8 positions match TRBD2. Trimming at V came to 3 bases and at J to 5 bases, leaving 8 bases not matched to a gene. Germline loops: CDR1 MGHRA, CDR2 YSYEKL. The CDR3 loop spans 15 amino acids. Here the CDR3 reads CASSQIAGGGETQYF. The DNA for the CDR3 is TGCGCCAGCAGCCAGATAGCGGGCGGGGGGGAGACCCAGTACTTC.

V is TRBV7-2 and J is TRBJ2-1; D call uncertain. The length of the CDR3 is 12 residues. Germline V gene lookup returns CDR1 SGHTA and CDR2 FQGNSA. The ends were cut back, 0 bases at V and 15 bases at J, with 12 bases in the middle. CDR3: CASSLAKGIAFF. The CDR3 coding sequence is TGTGCCAGCAGCTTAGCGAAAGGGATAGCGTTCTTC.

CDR3 nucleotides: TGTGCCAGCAGTCAACCTCCCGCCTACAATGAGCAGTTCTTC. Amino acid sequence: CASSQPPAYNEQFF. The chain couples TRBV6-5 to TRBJ2-1, with unresolved D. Germline CDR1 and CDR2: MNHEY and SVGAGI. This CDR3 comprises 14 residues. Between the trimmed V and J ends, which lost 5 bases and 2 bases, there was a span of 10 bases.

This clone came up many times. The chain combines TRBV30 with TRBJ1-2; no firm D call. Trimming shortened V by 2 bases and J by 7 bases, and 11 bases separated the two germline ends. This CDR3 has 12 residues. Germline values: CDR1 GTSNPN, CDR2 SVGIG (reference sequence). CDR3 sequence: CAWSPYAGGYTF. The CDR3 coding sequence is TGTGCCTGGAGTCCGTATGCCGGTGGCTACACCTTC.

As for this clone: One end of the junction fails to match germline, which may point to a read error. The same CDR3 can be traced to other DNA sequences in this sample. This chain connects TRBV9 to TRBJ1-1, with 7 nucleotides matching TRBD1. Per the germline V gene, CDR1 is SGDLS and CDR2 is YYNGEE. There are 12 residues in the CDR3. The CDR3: CASSVLDRAPFF. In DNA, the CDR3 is TGTGCCAGCAGCGTTCTCGACAGGGCTCCTTTTTTT.

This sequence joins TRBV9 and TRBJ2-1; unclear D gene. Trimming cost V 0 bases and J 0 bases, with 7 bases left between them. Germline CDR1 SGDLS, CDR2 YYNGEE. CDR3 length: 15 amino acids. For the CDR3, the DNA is TGTGCCAGCAGCGTAGACCTATACTCCTACAATGAGCAGTTCTTC. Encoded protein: CASSVDLYSYNEQFF.

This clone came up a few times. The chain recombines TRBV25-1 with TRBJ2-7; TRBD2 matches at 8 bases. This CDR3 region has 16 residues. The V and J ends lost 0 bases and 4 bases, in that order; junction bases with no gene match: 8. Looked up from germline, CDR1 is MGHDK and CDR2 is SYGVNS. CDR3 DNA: TGTGCCAGCAGTGAATATTTCAGCGGGGGAGGATACGAGCAGTACTTC. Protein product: CASSEYFSGGGYEQYF.

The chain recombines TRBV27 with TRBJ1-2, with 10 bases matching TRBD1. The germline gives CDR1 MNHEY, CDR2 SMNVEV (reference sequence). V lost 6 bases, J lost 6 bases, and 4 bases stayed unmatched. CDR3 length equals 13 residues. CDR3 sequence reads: CASRTGGANGYTF. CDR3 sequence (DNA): TGTGCCAGCAGGACAGGGGGCGCGAATGGCTACACCTTC.

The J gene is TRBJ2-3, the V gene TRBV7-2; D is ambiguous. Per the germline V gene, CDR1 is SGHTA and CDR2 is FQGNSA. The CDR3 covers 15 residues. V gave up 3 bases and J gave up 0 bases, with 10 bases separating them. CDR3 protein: CASSFGGFSTDTQYF. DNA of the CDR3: TGTGCCAGCAGCTTTGGCGGCTTTAGCACAGATACGCAGTATTTT. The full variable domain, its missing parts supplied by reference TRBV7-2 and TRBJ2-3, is GAGVSQSPSNKVTEKGKDVELRCDPISGHTALYWYRQSLGQGLEFLIYFQGNSAPDKSGLPSDRFSAERTGGSVSTLTIQRTQQEDSAVYLCASSFGGFSTDTQYFGPGTRLTVL.

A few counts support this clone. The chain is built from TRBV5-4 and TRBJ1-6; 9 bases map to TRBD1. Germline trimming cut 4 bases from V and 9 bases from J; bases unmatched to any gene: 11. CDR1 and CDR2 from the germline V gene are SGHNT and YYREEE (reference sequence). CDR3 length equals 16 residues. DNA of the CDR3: TGTGCCAGCAGCGGACCCGCTACAGGGGGCGTTTCACCCCTCCACTTT. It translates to CASSGPATGGVSPLHF.

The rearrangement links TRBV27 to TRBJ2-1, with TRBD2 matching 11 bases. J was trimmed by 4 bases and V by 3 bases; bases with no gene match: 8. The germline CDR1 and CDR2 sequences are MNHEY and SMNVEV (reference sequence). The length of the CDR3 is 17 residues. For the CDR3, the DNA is TGTGCCAGCAGTTTTCCCGCGCTAGCGGGAGGATACAATGAGCAGTTCTTC. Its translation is CASSFPALAGGYNEQFF.

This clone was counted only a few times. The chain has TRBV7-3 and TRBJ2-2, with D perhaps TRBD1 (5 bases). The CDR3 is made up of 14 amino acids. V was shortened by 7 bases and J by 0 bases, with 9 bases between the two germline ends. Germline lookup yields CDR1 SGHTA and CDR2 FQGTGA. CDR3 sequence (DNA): TGTGCCAGCAAAGAGACAGCGAACACCGGGGAGCTGTTTTTT. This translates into CASKETANTGELFF.

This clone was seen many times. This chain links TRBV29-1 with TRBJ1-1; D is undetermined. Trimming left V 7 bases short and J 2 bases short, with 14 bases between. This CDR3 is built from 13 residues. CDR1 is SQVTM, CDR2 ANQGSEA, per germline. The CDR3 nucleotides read TGCAGCGGCGTCGGAGTACCAAACACTGAAGCTTTCTTT. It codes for CSGVGVPNTEAFF. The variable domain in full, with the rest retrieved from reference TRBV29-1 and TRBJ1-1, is SAVISQKPSRDICQRGTSLTIQCQVDSQVTMMFWYRQQPGQSLTLIATANQGSEATYESGFVIDKFPISRPNLTFSTLTVSNMSPEDSSIYLCSGVGVPNTEAFFGQGTRLTVV.